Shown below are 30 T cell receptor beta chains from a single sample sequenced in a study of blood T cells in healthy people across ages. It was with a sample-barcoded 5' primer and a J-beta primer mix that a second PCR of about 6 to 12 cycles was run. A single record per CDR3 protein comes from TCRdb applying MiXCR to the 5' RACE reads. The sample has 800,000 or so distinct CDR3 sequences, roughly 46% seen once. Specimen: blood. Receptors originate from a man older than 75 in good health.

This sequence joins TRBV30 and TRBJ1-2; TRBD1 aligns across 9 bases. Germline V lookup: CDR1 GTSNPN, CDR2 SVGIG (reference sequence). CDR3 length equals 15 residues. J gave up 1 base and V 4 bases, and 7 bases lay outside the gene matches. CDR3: CAWTNRGLGNYGYTF. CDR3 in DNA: TGTGCCTGGACCAACAGGGGGCTTGGTAACTATGGCTACACCTTC.

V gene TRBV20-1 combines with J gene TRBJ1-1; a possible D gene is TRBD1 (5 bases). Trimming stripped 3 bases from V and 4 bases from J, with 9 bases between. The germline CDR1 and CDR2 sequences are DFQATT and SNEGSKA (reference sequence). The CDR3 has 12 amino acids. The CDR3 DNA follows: TGCAGTGCTAGCTGGGGGGGCACTGAAGCTTTCTTT. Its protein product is CSASWGGTEAFF.

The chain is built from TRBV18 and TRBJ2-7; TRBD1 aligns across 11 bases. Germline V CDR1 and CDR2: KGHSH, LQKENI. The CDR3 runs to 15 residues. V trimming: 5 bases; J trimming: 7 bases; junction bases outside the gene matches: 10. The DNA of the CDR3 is TGTGCCAGCTCAACGCCGGGACAGGGGGGTTATGAGCAGTACTTC. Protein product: CASSTPGQGGYEQYF.

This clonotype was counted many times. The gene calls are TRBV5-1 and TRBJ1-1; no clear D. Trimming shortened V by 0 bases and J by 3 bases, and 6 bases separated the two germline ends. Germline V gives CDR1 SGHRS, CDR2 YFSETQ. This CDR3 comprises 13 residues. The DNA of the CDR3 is TGCGCCAGCAGCTTGGCGGGTGACACTGAAGCTTTCTTT. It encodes CASSLAGDTEAFF.

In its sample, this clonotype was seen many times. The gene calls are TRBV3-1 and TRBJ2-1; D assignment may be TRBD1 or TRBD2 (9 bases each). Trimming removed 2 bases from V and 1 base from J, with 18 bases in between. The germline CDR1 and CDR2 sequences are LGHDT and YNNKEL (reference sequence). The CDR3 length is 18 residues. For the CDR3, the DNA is TGTGCCAGCAGCCAAACAGGGGGCGCGGGGGGGTCCTACAATGAGCAGTTCTTC. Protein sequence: CASSQTGGAGGSYNEQFF.

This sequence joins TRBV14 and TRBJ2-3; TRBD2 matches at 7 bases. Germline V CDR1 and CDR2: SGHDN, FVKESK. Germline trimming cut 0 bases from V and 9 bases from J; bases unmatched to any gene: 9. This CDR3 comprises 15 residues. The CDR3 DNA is TGTGCCAGCAGCCAAGACGTGAGCGGGGTGAAAACGCAGTATTTT. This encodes CASSQDVSGVKTQYF.

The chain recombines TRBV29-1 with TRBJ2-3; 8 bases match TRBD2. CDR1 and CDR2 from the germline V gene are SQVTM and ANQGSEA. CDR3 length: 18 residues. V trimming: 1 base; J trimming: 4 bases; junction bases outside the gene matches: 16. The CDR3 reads CSVEGVTSGPKIPDTQYF. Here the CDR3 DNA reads TGCAGCGTTGAAGGAGTCACTAGCGGTCCGAAGATCCCAGATACGCAGTATTTT.

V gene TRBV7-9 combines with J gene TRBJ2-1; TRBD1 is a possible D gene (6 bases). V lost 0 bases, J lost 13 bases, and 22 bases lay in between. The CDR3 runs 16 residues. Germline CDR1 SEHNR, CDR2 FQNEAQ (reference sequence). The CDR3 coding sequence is TGTGCCAGCAGCTTAGCTGGTGGGGGCGTACTTGAGACCCAGTTCTTC. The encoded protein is CASSLAGGGVLETQFF.

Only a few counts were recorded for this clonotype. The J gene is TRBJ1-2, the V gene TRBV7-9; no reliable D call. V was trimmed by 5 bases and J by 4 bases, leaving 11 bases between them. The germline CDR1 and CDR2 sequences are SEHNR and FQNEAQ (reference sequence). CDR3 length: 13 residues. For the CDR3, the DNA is TGTGCCAGCAGCCCACCATGGGGCTATGGCTACACCTTC. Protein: CASSPPWGYGYTF.

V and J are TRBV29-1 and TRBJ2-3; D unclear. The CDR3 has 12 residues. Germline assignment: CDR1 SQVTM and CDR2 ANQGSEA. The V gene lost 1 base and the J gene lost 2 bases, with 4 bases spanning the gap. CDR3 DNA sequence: TGCAGCGTTGAAGGATACACAGATACGCAGTATTTT. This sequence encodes CSVEGYTDTQYF.

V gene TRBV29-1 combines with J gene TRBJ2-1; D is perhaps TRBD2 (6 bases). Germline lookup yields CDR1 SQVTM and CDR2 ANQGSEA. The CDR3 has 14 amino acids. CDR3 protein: CIPAGRLVRNEQFF. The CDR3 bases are TGCATCCCCGCAGGGAGACTAGTAAGGAATGAGCAGTTCTTC.

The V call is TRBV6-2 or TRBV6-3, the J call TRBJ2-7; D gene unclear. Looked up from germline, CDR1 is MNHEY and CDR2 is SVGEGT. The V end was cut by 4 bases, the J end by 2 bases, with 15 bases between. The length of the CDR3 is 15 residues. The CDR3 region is CASSSSGSGTYEQYF. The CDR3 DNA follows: TGTGCCAGCAGTTCCTCCGGGTCAGGAACCTACGAGCAGTACTTC.

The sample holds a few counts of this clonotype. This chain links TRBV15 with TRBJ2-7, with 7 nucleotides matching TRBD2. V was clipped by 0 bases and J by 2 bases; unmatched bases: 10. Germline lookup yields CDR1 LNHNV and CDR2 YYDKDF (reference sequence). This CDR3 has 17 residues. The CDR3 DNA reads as TGTGCCACCAGCAGAGATACAGGCGGGAGAGAGACCTACGAGCAGTACTTC. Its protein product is CATSRDTGGRETYEQYF.

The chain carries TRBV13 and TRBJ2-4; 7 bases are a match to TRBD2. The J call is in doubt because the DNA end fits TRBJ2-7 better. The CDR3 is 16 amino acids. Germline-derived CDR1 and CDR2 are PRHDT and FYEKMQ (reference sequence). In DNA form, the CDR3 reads TGTGCCAGCAGCTTAGGCGATAGCGGGTTTTCCTACGAGCAGTACTTC. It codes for CASSLGDSGFSYEQYF.

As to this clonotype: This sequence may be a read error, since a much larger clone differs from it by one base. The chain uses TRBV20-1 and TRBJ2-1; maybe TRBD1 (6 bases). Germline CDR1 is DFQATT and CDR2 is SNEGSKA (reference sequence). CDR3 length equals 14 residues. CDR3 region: CSAEDRTSHNEQFF. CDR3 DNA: TGCAGTGCTGAAGACAGGACCTCCCACAATGAGCAGTTCTTC.

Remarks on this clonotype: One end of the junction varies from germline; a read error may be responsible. The CDR3 loop is CASSHLAENTRELFF. Here the CDR3 DNA reads TGTGCCAGCAGCCATCTAGCGGAGAACACCAGGGAGCTGTTTTTT. This chain links TRBV7-9 with TRBJ2-2; TRBD2 matches 7 bases. Per the germline V gene, CDR1 is SEHNR and CDR2 is FQNEAQ (reference sequence). The CDR3 contains 15 residues.

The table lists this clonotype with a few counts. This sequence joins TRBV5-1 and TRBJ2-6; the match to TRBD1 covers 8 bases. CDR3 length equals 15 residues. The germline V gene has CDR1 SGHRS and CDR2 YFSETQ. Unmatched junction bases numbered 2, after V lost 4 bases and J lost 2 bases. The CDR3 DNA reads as TGCGCCAGCAGCCCAGGGGGCGCTGGGGCCAACGTCCTGACTTTC. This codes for CASSPGGAGANVLTF.

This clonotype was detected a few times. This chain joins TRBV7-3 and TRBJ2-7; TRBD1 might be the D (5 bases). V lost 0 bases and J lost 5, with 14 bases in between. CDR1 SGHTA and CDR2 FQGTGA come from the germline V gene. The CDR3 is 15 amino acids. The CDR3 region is CASSLTRAGLHEQYF. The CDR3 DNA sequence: TGTGCCAGCAGCTTAACCCGGGCAGGGCTCCACGAGCAGTACTTC.

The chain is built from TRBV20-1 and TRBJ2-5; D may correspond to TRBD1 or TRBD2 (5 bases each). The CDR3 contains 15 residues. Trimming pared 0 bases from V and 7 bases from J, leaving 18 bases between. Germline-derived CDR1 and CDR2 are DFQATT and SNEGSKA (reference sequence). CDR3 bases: TGCAGTGCTAGAGACGGGTACGGGGCCGTGGGGACCCAGTACTTC. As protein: CSARDGYGAVGTQYF.

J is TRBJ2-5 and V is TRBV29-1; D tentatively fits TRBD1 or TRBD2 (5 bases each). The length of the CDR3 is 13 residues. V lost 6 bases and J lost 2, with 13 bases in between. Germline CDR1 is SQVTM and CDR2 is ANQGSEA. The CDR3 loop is CSVLGAGQETQYF. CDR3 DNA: TGCAGCGTACTAGGGGCCGGACAAGAGACCCAGTACTTC.

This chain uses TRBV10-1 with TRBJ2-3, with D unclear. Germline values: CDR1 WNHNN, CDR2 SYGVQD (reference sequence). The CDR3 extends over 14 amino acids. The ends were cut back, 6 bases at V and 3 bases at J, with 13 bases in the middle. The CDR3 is CASSDPVGTDTQYF. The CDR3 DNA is TGCGCCAGCAGCGACCCGGTTGGGACAGATACGCAGTATTTT.

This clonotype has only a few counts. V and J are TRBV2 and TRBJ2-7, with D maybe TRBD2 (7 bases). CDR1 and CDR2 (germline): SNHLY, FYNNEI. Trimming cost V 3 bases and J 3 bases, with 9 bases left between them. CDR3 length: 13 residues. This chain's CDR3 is CASSDGGHYEQYF. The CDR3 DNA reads TGTGCCAGCAGTGACGGGGGGCACTACGAGCAGTACTTC.

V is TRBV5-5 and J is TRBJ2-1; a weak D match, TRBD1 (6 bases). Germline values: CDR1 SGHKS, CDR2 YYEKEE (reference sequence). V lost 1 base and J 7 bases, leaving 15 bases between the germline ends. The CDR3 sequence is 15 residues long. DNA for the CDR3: TGTGCCAGCAGCTTGTTGGCAGGGGCTAGTAATGAGCAGTTCTTC. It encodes CASSLLAGASNEQFF.

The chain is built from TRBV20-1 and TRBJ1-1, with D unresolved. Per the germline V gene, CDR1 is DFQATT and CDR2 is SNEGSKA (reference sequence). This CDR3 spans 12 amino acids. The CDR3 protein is CSARSGNTEAFF. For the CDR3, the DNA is TGCAGCGCTCGCTCCGGGAACACTGAAGCTTTCTTT.

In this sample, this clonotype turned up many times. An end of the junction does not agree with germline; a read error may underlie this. The DNA for the CDR3 is TGTGCCAGCAGCCCGGGACTAGCAGTTTACGAGCAGTACTTC. Amino acids: CASSPGLAVYEQYF. The chain joins TRBV5-1 to TRBJ2-7; 9 bases fit TRBD2. Germline CDR1 and CDR2: SGHRS and YFSETQ. CDR3 length: 14 amino acids. Complete variable domain (other parts from reference TRBV5-1 and TRBJ2-7): KAGVTQTPRYLIKTRGQQVTLSCSPISGHRSVSWYQQTPGQGLQFLFEYFSETQRNKGNFPGRFSGRQFSNSRSEMNVSTLELGDSALYLCASSPGLAVYEQYFGPGTRLTVT.

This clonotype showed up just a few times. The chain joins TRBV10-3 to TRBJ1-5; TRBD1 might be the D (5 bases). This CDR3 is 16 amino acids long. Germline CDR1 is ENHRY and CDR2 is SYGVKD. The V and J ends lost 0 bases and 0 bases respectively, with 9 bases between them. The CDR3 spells CAISESKGASNQPQHF. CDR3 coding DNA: TGTGCCATCAGTGAGTCGAAAGGGGCTAGCAATCAGCCCCAGCATTTT.

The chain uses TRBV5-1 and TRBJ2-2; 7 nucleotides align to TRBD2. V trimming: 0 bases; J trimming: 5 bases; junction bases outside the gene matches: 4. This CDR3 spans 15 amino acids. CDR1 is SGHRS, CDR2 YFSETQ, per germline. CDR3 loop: CASSLVASGTGELFF. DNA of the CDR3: TGCGCCAGCAGCTTGGTTGCTAGCGGAACCGGGGAGCTGTTTTTT.

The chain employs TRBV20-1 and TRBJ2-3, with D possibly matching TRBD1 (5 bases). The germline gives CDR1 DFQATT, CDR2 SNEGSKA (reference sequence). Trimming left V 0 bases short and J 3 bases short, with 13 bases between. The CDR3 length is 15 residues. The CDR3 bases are TGCAGTGCTAGAGATGGGGCAGATCGAACAGATACGCAGTATTTT. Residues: CSARDGADRTDTQYF.

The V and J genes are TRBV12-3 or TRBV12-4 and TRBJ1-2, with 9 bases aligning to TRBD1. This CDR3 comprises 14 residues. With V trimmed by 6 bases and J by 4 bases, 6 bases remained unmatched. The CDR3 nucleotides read TGTGCCAGCAGCCGGGACAGGGTGGGCTATGGCTACACCTTC. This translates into CASSRDRVGYGYTF.

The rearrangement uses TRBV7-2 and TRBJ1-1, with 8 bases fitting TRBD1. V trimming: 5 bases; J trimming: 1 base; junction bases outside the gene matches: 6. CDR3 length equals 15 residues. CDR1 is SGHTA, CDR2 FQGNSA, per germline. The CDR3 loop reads CASSTQTGENTEAFF. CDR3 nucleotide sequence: TGTGCCAGCAGCACTCAGACAGGGGAGAACACTGAAGCTTTCTTT. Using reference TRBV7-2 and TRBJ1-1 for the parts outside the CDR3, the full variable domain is GAGVSQSPSNKVTEKGKDVELRCDPISGHTALYWYRQSLGQGLEFLIYFQGNSAPDKSGLPSDRFSAERTGGSVSTLTIQRTQQEDSAVYLCASSTQTGENTEAFFGQGTRLTVV.